Listed here are 27 T cell receptor beta chains from one sample, sequenced in a study of shared clonotypes between healthy human individuals. The data were produced by immunoSEQ multiplex PCR, yet TCRdb's version contains in-frame clones alone and is incomplete. The table records fewer than 1.6 million clones, about 98.5% of them present only once. Sample: naive CD4+ T cells sorted from blood. Sample subset: CD45RA+ positively selected. The receptors were sampled from a man aged 25 to 40 in good health.

The genes are TRBV5-4 and TRBJ2-5; D is possibly TRBD1 (6 bases). Trimming removed 0 bases from V and 2 bases from J, with 11 bases in between. The CDR3 sequence is 15 residues long. Germline loops: CDR1 SGHNT, CDR2 YYREEE (reference sequence). The CDR3 DNA reads as TGTGCCAGCAGCTTGGCCCCGACAGGACAAGAGACCCAGTACTTC. This translates into CASSLAPTGQETQYF.

This sequence joins TRBV5-1 and TRBJ2-7, with 8 bases identical to TRBD2. CDR1 and CDR2 from the germline V gene are SGHRS and YFSETQ. CDR3 length: 14 residues. The junction had 9 bases not matched to a gene; V was cut back by 5 bases and J by 5 bases. CDR3 loop: CASSPSGGDHEQYF. The CDR3 DNA is TGCGCCAGCAGTCCCTCGGGAGGGGACCACGAGCAGTACTTC.

V and J are TRBV4-3 and TRBJ1-3; no clear D gene. The CDR3 spans 12 residues. With 1 base removed from V and 4 bases from J, the gap between germline ends came to 2 bases. The germline gives CDR1 LGHNA, CDR2 YSLEER. CDR3 DNA sequence: TGCGCCAGCAGCCAAGTGGGAAACACCATATATTTT. It yields the protein CASSQVGNTIYF.

This chain links TRBV29-1 with TRBJ2-7, with 7 bases fitting TRBD2. The CDR3 has 14 residues. After removal of 7 bases from V and 1 base from J, the junction contained 10 bases not matched to a gene. CDR1 and CDR2 from the germline V gene are SQVTM and ANQGSEA. CDR3 amino acids: CSALAPSGSYEQYF. CDR3 sequence (DNA): TGCAGCGCCCTGGCCCCTAGCGGATCCTACGAGCAGTACTTC.

This sequence joins TRBV5-4 and TRBJ2-3; perhaps D is TRBD1 or TRBD2 (6 bases each). The length of the CDR3 is 14 residues. V was trimmed by 2 bases and J by 2 bases, leaving 9 bases between them. Germline V gives CDR1 SGHNT, CDR2 YYREEE (reference sequence). The CDR3 here is CASSFGGYTDTQYF. CDR3 coding DNA: TGTGCCAGCAGCTTCGGGGGCTACACAGATACGCAGTATTTT.

The chain couples TRBV7-6 to TRBJ2-5; D gene uncertain. Germline V gene sequence: CDR1 SGHVS, CDR2 FNYEAQ. CDR3 length equals 13 residues. Trimming took off 1 base at V and 5 bases at J, with 8 bases between the two ends. In DNA form, the CDR3 reads TGTGCCAGCAGCTTAGGGTCGGCGGAGACCCAGTACTTC. Translating gives CASSLGSAETQYF.

The chain joins TRBV28 to TRBJ2-1; 9 bases are shared with TRBD2. Germline trimming cut 3 bases from V and 7 bases from J; bases unmatched to any gene: 10. This CDR3 spans 16 amino acids. CDR1 is MDHEN and CDR2 is SYDVKM in the germline V gene. The CDR3 bases are TGTGCCAGCAGTTTCCGCCGACTAGCGGTACGGAATGAGCAGTTCTTC. This translates into CASSFRRLAVRNEQFF.

V gene TRBV9 combines with J gene TRBJ1-1, with 10 bases identical to TRBD1. Germline V lookup: CDR1 SGDLS, CDR2 YYNGEE. After removal of 4 bases from V and 0 bases from J, the junction contained 6 bases not matched to a gene. This CDR3 region has 16 residues. Here the CDR3 DNA reads TGTGCCAGCAGCCCGGGACAGGGGAGGATGAACACTGAAGCTTTCTTT. This gives the protein CASSPGQGRMNTEAFF.

The chain combines TRBV7-2 with TRBJ1-2, with 9 bases aligning to TRBD1. The CDR3 loop spans 17 amino acids. Losses at the gene ends were 5 bases for V and 0 bases for J; bases not matched to a gene: 10. CDR1 and CDR2 (germline): SGHTA, FQGNSA. The CDR3 region is CASSPLTGGSANYGYTF. In DNA form, the CDR3 reads TGTGCCAGCAGCCCCCTGACAGGGGGATCTGCTAACTATGGCTACACCTTC.

This chain uses TRBV5-1 with TRBJ1-3; possible D gene TRBD1, 5 bases. Germline lookup yields CDR1 SGHRS and CDR2 YFSETQ. CDR3 length: 17 residues. The ends were cut back, 4 bases at V and 0 bases at J, with 17 bases in the middle. For the CDR3, the DNA is TGCGCCAGCAGCCTACGGGACGCAGGACGCTCTGGAAACACCATATATTTT. Amino acids: CASSLRDAGRSGNTIYF.

The sample holds one count of this clone. The chain is built from TRBV5-1 and TRBJ1-4; D gene ambiguous. The germline gives CDR1 SGHRS, CDR2 YFSETQ. V lost 4 bases to trimming and J lost 0 bases, with 7 bases between them. CDR3 length equals 14 residues. The CDR3 loop is CASSVYPTNEKLFF. The CDR3 nucleotides read TGCGCCAGCAGCGTGTATCCAACTAATGAAAAACTGTTTTTT.

The chain combines TRBV16 with TRBJ2-7, with TRBD1 identical over 7 bases. V was pared by 0 bases and J by 3 bases, with 2 bases of the junction left unmatched. Looked up from germline, CDR1 is KGHSY and CDR2 is FQNENV. This CDR3 has 14 amino acids. The CDR3 DNA sequence: TGTGCCAGCAGCCAATCTTCAGGGGGCTACGAGCAGTACTTC. Translation: CASSQSSGGYEQYF. The variable domain in full, with the rest retrieved from reference TRBV16 and TRBJ2-7, is GEEVAQTPKHLVRGEGQKAKLYCAPIKGHSYVFWYQQVLKNEFKFLISFQNENVFDETGMPKERFSAKCLPNSPCSLEIQATKLEDSAVYFCASSQSSGGYEQYFGPGTRLTVT.

V usage is TRBV18 and J usage is TRBJ1-4; the D is unclear. The CDR3 runs to 13 residues. Trimming pared 6 bases from V and 7 bases from J, leaving 12 bases between. Germline CDR1 reads KGHSH; CDR2 reads LQKENI. The CDR3 DNA is TGTGCCAGCTCCCTCGACCTGGGTGAAAAACTGTTTTTT. It yields the protein CASSLDLGEKLFF.

This sequence joins TRBV18 and TRBJ1-1, with D possibly being TRBD1 (5 bases). V was trimmed by 6 bases and J by 3 bases, leaving 20 bases between them. The germline gives CDR1 KGHSH, CDR2 LQKENI. This CDR3 spans 16 amino acids. CDR3 amino acids: CASSPLGGFKHTEAFF. The CDR3 bases are TGTGCCAGCTCCCCGCTGGGGGGGTTTAAGCACACTGAAGCTTTCTTT. Combining the CDR3 with reference TRBV18 and TRBJ1-1 gives the whole variable domain NAGVMQNPRHLVRRRGQEARLRCSPMKGHSHVYWYRQLPEEGLKFMVYLQKENIIDESGMPKERFSAEFPKEGPSILRIQQVVRGDSAAYFCASSPLGGFKHTEAFFGQGTRLTVV.

The chain is built from TRBV18 and TRBJ1-1; the D gene is possibly TRBD1 (5 bases). The CDR3 is 13 amino acids. Germline V gene data show CDR1 as KGHSH and CDR2 as LQKENI. Trimming stripped 3 bases from V and 5 bases from J, with 10 bases between. The CDR3 coding sequence is TGTGCCAGCTCACCGACAGAGCAGACTGAAGCTTTCTTT. It codes for CASSPTEQTEAFF.

V gene TRBV4-1 combines with J gene TRBJ2-1; 14 bases align to TRBD2. The J segment lost 2 bases and the V segment lost 4 bases, leaving 10 bases of the junction unmatched. The CDR3 extends over 19 amino acids. Germline V gene data show CDR1 as MGHRA and CDR2 as YSYEKL. The CDR3 protein is CASSLGTSGSGGAYNEQFF. CDR3 sequence (DNA): TGCGCCAGCAGCCTAGGGACTAGCGGGAGTGGGGGGGCCTACAATGAGCAGTTCTTC.

A single count supports this clone. The chain joins TRBV19 to TRBJ2-7; TRBD1 matches 10 bases. Trimming cost V 10 bases and J 5 bases; bases outside gene matches: 8. The CDR3 covers 13 residues. Germline CDR1 and CDR2: LNHDA and SQIVND (reference sequence). CDR3 DNA sequence: TGTGCCACCGCCGGGACAGGGGTCCACGAGCAGTACTTC. Protein: CATAGTGVHEQYF.

The rearrangement uses TRBV6-1 and TRBJ2-7; D perhaps matches TRBD1 (6 bases). CDR1 is MNHNS, CDR2 SASEGT, per germline. The V end lost 4 bases, the J end lost 2 bases, and 15 bases lay between the germline ends. CDR3 length equals 15 residues. DNA of the CDR3: TGTGCCAGCAGTGTTTACAGGGAAGAGCCCTACGAGCAGTACTTC. Its translation is CASSVYREEPYEQYF.

The chain uses TRBV9 and TRBJ2-3; weak D call: TRBD2 (6 bases). The germline gives CDR1 SGDLS, CDR2 YYNGEE. Trimming took 0 bases from V and 6 from J, leaving 20 bases between them. This CDR3 region has 17 residues. CDR3 sequence reads: CASSVDPLGGVQDTQYF. The DNA for the CDR3 is TGTGCCAGCAGCGTAGATCCGCTGGGGGGAGTACAGGATACGCAGTATTTT.

The rearrangement uses TRBV5-1 and TRBJ1-1; D perhaps matches TRBD1 (6 bases). This CDR3 has 15 residues. V lost 4 bases, J lost 0 bases, and 13 bases lay in between. Germline CDR1 is SGHRS and CDR2 is YFSETQ. In DNA, the CDR3 is TGCGCCAGCAGCCGGGGAACAGGGTTGAACACTGAAGCTTTCTTT. This translates into CASSRGTGLNTEAFF.

This chain uses TRBV7-9 with TRBJ1-5; TRBD1 matches at 8 bases. The CDR3 has 16 amino acids. The germline CDR1 and CDR2 sequences are SEHNR and FQNEAQ (reference sequence). Germline trimming cut 8 bases from V and 1 base from J; bases unmatched to any gene: 10. CDR3 nucleotide sequence: TGTGCCAGCGGCTCTGGCGGACAGGGAAGCAATCAGCCCCAGCATTTT. Amino acid sequence: CASGSGGQGSNQPQHF.

The chain is built from TRBV6-1 and TRBJ2-3, with D perhaps TRBD2 (5 bases). Trimming took off 4 bases at V and 3 bases at J, with 11 bases between the two ends. This CDR3 has 14 amino acids. Looked up from germline, CDR1 is MNHNS and CDR2 is SASEGT. This CDR3 is CASSGPGVTDTQYF. The DNA of the CDR3 is TGTGCCAGCAGTGGTCCCGGGGTAACAGATACGCAGTATTTT.

V and J are TRBV19 and TRBJ1-2; TRBD1 might be the D (5 bases). Per germline, CDR1 LNHDA and CDR2 SQIVND (reference sequence). The length of the CDR3 is 15 residues. V lost 8 bases and J lost 4, with 20 bases in between. CDR3: CASQTLLGGVYGYTF. DNA for the CDR3: TGTGCCAGTCAGACCTTACTCGGAGGGGTCTATGGCTACACCTTC.

The chain employs TRBV7-6 and TRBJ1-5, with D maybe TRBD1 (6 bases). The CDR3 has 12 amino acids. The V gene lost 0 bases and the J gene lost 9 bases, with 6 bases spanning the gap. CDR1 and CDR2 from the germline V gene are SGHVS and FNYEAQ. CDR3 sequence: CASSLATGPQHF. DNA of the CDR3: TGTGCCAGCAGCTTAGCGACAGGGCCCCAGCATTTT.

This clone was seen just once. The genes are TRBV5-1 and TRBJ1-5; 8 bases agree with TRBD1. The CDR3 covers 15 residues. V lost 4 bases and J lost 7; bases outside the gene matches: 10. Germline V CDR1 and CDR2: SGHRS, YFSETQ. CDR3 residues: CASSPTGAAGQPQHF. The CDR3 DNA sequence: TGCGCCAGCAGCCCGACAGGGGCGGCAGGGCAGCCCCAGCATTTT.

As for this clone: This specimen includes other DNA sequences encoding the same CDR3. This chain connects TRBV7-2 to TRBJ2-7; D gene ambiguous. The ends were cut back, 2 bases at V and 2 bases at J, with 4 bases in the middle. This CDR3 has 12 residues. Germline CDR1 reads SGHTA; CDR2 reads FQGNSA. The CDR3 region has the DNA TGTGCCAGCAGCTTACGCCCCTACGAGCAGTACTTC. This codes for CASSLRPYEQYF. The full variable domain, with the rest looked up from reference TRBV7-2 and TRBJ2-7, is GAGVSQSPSNKVTEKGKDVELRCDPISGHTALYWYRQSLGQGLEFLIYFQGNSAPDKSGLPSDRFSAERTGGSVSTLTIQRTQQEDSAVYLCASSLRPYEQYFGPGTRLTVT.

The rearrangement links TRBV19 to TRBJ1-3; 7 bases are a match to TRBD1. The V segment lost 6 bases and the J segment 0 bases; nucleotides outside the gene matches: 5. The CDR3 has 15 amino acids. The V gene's germline CDR1 is LNHDA and CDR2 SQIVND (reference sequence). The CDR3 DNA is TGTGCCAGTAGCCCGACAGGGAACTCTGGAAACACCATATATTTT. Translating it yields CASSPTGNSGNTIYF.